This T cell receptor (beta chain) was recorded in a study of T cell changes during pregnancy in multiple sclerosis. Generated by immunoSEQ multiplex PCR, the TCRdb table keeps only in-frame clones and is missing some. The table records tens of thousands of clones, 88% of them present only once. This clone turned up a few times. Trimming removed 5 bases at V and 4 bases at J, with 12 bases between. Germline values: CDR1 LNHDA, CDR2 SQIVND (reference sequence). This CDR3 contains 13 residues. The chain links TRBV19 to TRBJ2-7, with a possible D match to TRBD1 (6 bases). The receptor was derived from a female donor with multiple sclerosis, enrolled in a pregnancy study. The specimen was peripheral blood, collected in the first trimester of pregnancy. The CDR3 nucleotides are TGTGCCAGTAGTCCGACCCAGGGGTACGAGCAGTACTTC. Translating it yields CASSPTQGYEQYF.